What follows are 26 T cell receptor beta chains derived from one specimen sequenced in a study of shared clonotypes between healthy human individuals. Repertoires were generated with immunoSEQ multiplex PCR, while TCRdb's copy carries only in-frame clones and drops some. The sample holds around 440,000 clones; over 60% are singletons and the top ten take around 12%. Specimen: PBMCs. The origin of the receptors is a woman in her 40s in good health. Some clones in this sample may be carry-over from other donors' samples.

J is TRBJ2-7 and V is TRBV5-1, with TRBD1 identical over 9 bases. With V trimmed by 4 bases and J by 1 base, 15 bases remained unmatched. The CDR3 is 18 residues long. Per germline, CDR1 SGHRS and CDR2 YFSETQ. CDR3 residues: CASSLPGQGHPLSYEQYF. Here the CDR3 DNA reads TGCGCCAGCAGCCTTCCGGGACAGGGTCATCCGTTATCCTACGAGCAGTACTTC.

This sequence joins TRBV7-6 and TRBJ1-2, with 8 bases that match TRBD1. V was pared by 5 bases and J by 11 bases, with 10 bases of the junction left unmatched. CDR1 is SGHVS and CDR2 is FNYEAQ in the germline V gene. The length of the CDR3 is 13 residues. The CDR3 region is CASSPQHGQGYTF. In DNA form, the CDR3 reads TGTGCCAGCAGCCCCCAGCACGGACAGGGTTACACCTTC.

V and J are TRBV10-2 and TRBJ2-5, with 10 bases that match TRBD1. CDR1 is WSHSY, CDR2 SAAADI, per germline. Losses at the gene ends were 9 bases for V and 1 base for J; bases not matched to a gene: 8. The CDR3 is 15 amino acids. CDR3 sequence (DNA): TGCGCCAGTGCCGGGACAGGGGCCGGCCAAGAGACCCAGTACTTC. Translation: CASAGTGAGQETQYF.

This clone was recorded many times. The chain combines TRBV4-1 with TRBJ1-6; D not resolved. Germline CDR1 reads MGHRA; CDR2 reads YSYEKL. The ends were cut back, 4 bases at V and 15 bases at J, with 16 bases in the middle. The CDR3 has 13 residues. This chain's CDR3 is CASSPESRYNLHF. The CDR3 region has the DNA TGCGCCAGCAGCCCCGAATCGAGGTATAACCTCCACTTT.

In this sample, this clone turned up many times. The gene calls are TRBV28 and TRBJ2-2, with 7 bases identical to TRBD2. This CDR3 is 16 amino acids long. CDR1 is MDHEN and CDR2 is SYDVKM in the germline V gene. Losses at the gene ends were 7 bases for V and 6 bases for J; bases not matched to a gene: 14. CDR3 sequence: CASTPGGIEVAGELFF. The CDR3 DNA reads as TGTGCCAGCACCCCGGGGGGAATCGAGGTAGCCGGGGAGCTGTTTTTT.

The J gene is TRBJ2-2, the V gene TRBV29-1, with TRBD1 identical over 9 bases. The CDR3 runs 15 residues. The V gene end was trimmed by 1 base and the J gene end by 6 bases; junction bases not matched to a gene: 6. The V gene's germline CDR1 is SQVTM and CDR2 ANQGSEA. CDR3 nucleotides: TGCAGCGTTGAAGGGGAGGGACAGGGAGCCGGGGAGCTGTTTTTT. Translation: CSVEGEGQGAGELFF.

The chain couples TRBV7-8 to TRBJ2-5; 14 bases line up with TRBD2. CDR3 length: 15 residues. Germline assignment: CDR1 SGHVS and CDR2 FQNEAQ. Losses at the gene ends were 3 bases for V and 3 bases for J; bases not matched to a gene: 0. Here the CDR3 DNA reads TGTGCCAGCAGCTTGGGACTAGCGGGGGAAGAGACCCAGTACTTC. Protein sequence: CASSLGLAGEETQYF.

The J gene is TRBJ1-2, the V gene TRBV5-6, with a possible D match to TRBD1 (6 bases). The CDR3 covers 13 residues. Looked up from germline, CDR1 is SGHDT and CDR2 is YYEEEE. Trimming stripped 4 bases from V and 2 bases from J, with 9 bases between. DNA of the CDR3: TGTGCCAGCAGCCTGGGGGCCAACTATGGCTACACCTTC. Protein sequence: CASSLGANYGYTF.

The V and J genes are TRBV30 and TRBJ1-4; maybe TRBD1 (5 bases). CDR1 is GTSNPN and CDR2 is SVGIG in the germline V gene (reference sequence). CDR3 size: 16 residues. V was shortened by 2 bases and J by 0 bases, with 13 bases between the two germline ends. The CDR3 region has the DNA TGTGCCTGGAGTTCGGGGGTTAGTGCAACTAATGAAAAACTGTTTTTT. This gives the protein CAWSSGVSATNEKLFF.

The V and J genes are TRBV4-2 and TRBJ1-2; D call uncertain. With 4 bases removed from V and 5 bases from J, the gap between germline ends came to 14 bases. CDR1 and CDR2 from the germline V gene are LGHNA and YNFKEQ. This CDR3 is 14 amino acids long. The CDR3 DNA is TGTGCCAGCAGCCCGTTGGAATCCGGTTATGGCTACACCTTC. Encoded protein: CASSPLESGYGYTF.

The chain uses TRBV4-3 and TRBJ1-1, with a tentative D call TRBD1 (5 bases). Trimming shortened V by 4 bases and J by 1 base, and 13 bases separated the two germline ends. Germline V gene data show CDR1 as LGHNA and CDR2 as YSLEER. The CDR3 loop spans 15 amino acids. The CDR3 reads CASSLGLGPNTEAFF. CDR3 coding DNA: TGCGCCAGCAGCCTTGGCCTGGGGCCGAACACTGAAGCTTTCTTT.

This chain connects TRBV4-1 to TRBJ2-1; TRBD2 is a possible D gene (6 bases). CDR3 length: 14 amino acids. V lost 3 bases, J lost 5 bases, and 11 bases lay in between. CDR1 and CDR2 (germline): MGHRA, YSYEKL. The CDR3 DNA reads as TGCGCCAGCAGCCACCAGACTAGGGACAATGAGCAGTTCTTC. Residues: CASSHQTRDNEQFF.

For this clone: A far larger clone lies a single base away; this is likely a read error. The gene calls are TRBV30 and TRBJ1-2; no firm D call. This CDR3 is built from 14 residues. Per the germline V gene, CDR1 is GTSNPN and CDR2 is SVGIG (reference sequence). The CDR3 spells CAWSVGPSFYAYTF. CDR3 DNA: TGTGCCTGGAGTGTCGGGCCTTCCTTCTATGCCTACACCTTC.

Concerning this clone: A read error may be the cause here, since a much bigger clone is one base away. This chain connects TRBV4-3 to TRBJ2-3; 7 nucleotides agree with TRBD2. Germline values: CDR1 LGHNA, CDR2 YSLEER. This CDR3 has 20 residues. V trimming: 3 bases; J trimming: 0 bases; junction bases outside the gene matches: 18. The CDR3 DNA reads TGCGCCAGCAGCCAGGGTGACGGGGCGGGAGCCCCATTTAGCACAGATACGCAGTATTTT. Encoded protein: CASSQGDGAGAPFSTDTQYF.

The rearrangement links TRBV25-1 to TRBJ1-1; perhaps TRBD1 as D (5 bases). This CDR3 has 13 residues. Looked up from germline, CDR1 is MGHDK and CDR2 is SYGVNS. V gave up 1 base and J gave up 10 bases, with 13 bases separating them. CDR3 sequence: CASSEFGGKGAFF. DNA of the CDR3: TGTGCCAGCAGTGAATTCGGGGGGAAGGGAGCTTTCTTT.

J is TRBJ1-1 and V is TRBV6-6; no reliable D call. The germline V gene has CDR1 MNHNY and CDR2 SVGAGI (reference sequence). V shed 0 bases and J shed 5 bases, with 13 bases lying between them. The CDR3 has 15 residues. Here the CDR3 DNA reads TGTGCCAGCAGTTACTCGACGGGTGGTTGGACTGAAGCTTTCTTT. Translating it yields CASSYSTGGWTEAFF.

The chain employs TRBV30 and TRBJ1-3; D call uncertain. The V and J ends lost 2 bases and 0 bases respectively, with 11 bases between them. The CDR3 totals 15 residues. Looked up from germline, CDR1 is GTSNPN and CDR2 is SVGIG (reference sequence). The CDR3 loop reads CAWSFGVLSGNTIYF. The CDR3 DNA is TGTGCCTGGAGTTTTGGAGTCCTCTCTGGAAACACCATATATTTT.

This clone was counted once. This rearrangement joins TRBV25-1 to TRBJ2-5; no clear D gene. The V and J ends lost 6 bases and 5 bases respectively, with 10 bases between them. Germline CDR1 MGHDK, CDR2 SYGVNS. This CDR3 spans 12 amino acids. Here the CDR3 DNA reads TGTGCCAGCAGCGTTCTATGGGAGACCCAGTACTTC. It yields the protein CASSVLWETQYF. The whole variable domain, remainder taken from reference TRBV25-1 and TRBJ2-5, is EADIYQTPRYLVIGTGKKITLECSQTMGHDKMYWYQQDPGMELHLIHYSYGVNSTEKGDLSSESTVSRIRTEHFPLTLESARPSHTSQYLCASSVLWETQYFGPGTRLLVL.

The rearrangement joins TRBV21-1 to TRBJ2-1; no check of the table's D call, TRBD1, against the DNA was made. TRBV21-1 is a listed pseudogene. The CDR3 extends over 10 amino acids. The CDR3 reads CASSRAQQFF. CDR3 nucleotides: TGTGCCAGCAGCAGGGCCCAGCAGTTCTTC.

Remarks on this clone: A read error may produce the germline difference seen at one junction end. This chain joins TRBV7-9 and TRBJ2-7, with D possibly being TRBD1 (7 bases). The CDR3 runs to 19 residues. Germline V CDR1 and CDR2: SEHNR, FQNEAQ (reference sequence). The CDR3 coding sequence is TGTGCCAGCAGCTTAGCGGTGAGAGCAGGGGGACTGGGGTCCTACGAGCAGTGCTTC. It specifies CASSLAVRAGGLGSYEQCF.

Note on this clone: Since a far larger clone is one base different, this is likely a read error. In nucleotides, the CDR3 is TGTGCCATCAGCCGGACAGGGGCGGACGAGCAGTACTTC. It translates to CAISRTGADEQYF. The chain joins TRBV10-3 to TRBJ2-7; 9 bases map to TRBD1. Germline V gene data show CDR1 as ENHRY and CDR2 as SYGVKD. The CDR3 covers 13 residues. J lost 5 bases, V lost 6 bases, and 5 bases had no gene match.

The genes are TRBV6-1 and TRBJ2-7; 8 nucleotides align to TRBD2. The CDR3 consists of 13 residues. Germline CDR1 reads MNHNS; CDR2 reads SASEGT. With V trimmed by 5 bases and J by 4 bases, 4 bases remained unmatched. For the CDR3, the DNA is TGTGCCAGCAGTCCGGGACTAGAGTACGAGCAGTACTTC. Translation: CASSPGLEYEQYF.

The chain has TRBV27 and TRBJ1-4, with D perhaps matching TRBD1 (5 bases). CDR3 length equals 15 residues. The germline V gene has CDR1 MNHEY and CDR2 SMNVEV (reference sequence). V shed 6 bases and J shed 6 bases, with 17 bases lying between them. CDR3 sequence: CASSPAGTPDEKLFF. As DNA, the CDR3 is TGTGCCAGCAGCCCTGCCGGGACGCCGGATGAAAAACTGTTTTTT.

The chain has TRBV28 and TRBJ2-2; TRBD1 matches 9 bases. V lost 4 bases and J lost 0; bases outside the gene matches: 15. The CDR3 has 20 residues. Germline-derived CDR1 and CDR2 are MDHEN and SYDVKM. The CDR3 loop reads CASSYAGTGPSLANTGELFF. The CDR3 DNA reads TGTGCCAGCAGTTACGCCGGGACAGGGCCCTCCTTAGCGAACACCGGGGAGCTGTTTTTT.

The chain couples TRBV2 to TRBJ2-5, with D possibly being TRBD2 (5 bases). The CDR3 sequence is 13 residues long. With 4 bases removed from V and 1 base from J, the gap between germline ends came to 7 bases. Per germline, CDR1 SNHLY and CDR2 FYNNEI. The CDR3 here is CASSGGIQETQYF. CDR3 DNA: TGTGCCAGCAGTGGAGGGATCCAAGAGACCCAGTACTTC.

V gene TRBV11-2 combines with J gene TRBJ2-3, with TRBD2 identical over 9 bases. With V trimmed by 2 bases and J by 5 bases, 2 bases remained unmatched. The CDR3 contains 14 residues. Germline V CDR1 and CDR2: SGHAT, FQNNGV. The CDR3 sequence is CASSLISGRDTQYF. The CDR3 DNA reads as TGTGCCAGCAGCTTAATTAGCGGGAGAGATACGCAGTATTTT.